The 24 T cell receptor beta chains below all came from one sample that was sequenced in a study of cytomegalovirus exposure and HLA in healthy donors. Use of 60 Vbeta and 13 Jbeta primers characterized the PCR. Measured with immunoSEQ multiplex PCR; TCRdb has only the in-frame clones, and not every one. The table records 65,000 to 95,000 clones, less than 80% of them present only once. The sequenced sample was PBMCs. Every receptor here comes from a man aged 25 to 40 in good health and CMV-seronegative.

The chain is built from TRBV30 and TRBJ2-1; 8 nucleotides match TRBD2. Germline assignment: CDR1 GTSNPN and CDR2 SVGIG (reference sequence). Trimming at V came to 8 bases and at J to 7 bases, leaving 19 bases not matched to a gene. The CDR3 covers 16 residues. The CDR3 nucleotides read TGTGCCGGACAGTACCCGGGACTAGTAAGTCTTAATGAGCAGTTCTTC. It is translated as CAGQYPGLVSLNEQFF. Drawing the rest from reference TRBV30 and TRBJ2-1, the complete variable domain is SQTIHQWPATLVQPVGSPLSLECTVEGTSNPNLYWYRQAAGRGLQLLFYSVGIGQISSEVPQNLSASRPQDRQFILSSKKLLLSDSGFYLCAGQYPGLVSLNEQFFGPGTRLTVL.

V is TRBV7-9 and J is TRBJ1-1; D perhaps matches TRBD1 (6 bases). The germline V gene has CDR1 SEHNR and CDR2 FQNEAQ (reference sequence). Trimming removed 6 bases at V and 7 bases at J, with 15 bases between. This CDR3 is built from 13 residues. The CDR3 DNA reads TGTGCCAGCAGTTCATCAGGGGTGATTGAAGCTTTCTTT. Amino acids: CASSSSGVIEAFF.

This chain joins TRBV25-1 and TRBJ2-5; TRBD2 is a possible D gene (6 bases). Trimming took 8 bases from V and 4 from J, leaving 14 bases between them. Germline V gives CDR1 MGHDK, CDR2 SYGVNS. The CDR3 has 13 residues. The CDR3 DNA sequence: TGTGCCAGCCGAGTCGGGGGAGGAGAGACCCAGTACTTC. Translating gives CASRVGGGETQYF. The full variable domain, with the rest looked up from reference TRBV25-1 and TRBJ2-5, is EADIYQTPRYLVIGTGKKITLECSQTMGHDKMYWYQQDPGMELHLIHYSYGVNSTEKGDLSSESTVSRIRTEHFPLTLESARPSHTSQYLCASRVGGGETQYFGPGTRLLVL.

This clone was observed a handful of times. The chain carries TRBV4-2 and TRBJ2-3; 9 bases are a match to TRBD2. This CDR3 is 17 amino acids long. Germline CDR1 reads LGHNA; CDR2 reads YNFKEQ. After removal of 3 bases from V and 2 bases from J, the junction contained 9 bases not matched to a gene. This CDR3 is CASSQETSGSLTDTQYF. CDR3 coding DNA: TGTGCCAGCAGCCAGGAAACTAGCGGGTCCCTCACAGATACGCAGTATTTT.

The genes are TRBV5-1 and TRBJ2-1; 11 bases agree with TRBD2. The germline V gene has CDR1 SGHRS and CDR2 YFSETQ. This CDR3 has 15 residues. The junction had 8 bases not matched to a gene; V was cut back by 3 bases and J by 9 bases. The DNA for the CDR3 is TGCGCCAGCAGCTCTACTAGCGGGAGATTTGCTGAGCAGTTCTTC. It specifies CASSSTSGRFAEQFF.

V gene TRBV30 combines with J gene TRBJ2-5, with D uncertain. Germline values: CDR1 GTSNPN, CDR2 SVGIG (reference sequence). Trimming cost V 0 bases and J 2 bases, with 7 bases left between them. This CDR3 spans 13 amino acids. CDR3 protein: CAWSVRLQETQYF. DNA for the CDR3: TGTGCCTGGAGTGTACGACTGCAAGAGACCCAGTACTTC.

This chain connects TRBV7-8 to TRBJ2-7; a possible D gene is TRBD2 (6 bases). Germline V gene lookup returns CDR1 SGHVS and CDR2 FQNEAQ. Trimming shortened V by 1 base and J by 12 bases, and 16 bases separated the two germline ends. CDR3 length: 13 amino acids. The chain's CDR3 is CASSLEGLRARYF. The CDR3 nucleotides are TGTGCCAGCAGCTTAGAGGGACTTCGGGCGAGGTACTTC.

The V call is TRBV5-6, the J call TRBJ1-5; D not certain. V was cut by 3 bases and J by 7 bases, with 11 bases left in between. CDR3 size: 13 residues. Germline V CDR1 and CDR2: SGHDT, YYEEEE. The CDR3 region is CASSSFGEQPQHF. The CDR3 DNA reads TGTGCCAGCAGCTCGTTTGGGGAGCAGCCCCAGCATTTT.

The rearrangement uses TRBV7-3 and TRBJ2-1, with D tentatively TRBD1 (6 bases). V was shortened by 5 bases and J by 2 bases, with 22 bases between the two germline ends. Germline loops: CDR1 SGHTA, CDR2 FQGTGA. The CDR3 contains 18 residues. This CDR3 is CASSRPEGDRNPYNEQFF. The DNA for the CDR3 is TGTGCCAGCAGCCGACCTGAGGGAGACAGGAACCCCTACAATGAGCAGTTCTTC.

This chain joins TRBV5-1 and TRBJ1-2, with D possibly matching TRBD1 (5 bases). With 0 bases removed from V and 4 bases from J, the gap between germline ends came to 10 bases. There are 14 residues in the CDR3. Per germline, CDR1 SGHRS and CDR2 YFSETQ. The CDR3 loop is CASSLDGAAYGYTF. The DNA of the CDR3 is TGCGCCAGCAGCTTGGATGGGGCAGCCTATGGCTACACCTTC.

The chain recombines TRBV27 with TRBJ2-5, with 8 bases that match TRBD1. V lost 4 bases and J lost 5; bases outside the gene matches: 6. The CDR3 is 14 amino acids. Germline values: CDR1 MNHEY, CDR2 SMNVEV (reference sequence). The CDR3 bases are TGTGCCAGCAGTTCCCAGGGGGCCGGGGAGACCCAGTACTTC. Translation gives CASSSQGAGETQYF.

This clone has only one observation. The genes are TRBV7-6 and TRBJ2-7; 8 bases match TRBD1. CDR3 size: 14 residues. J gave up 2 bases and V 1 base, and 1 base lay outside the gene matches. From germline, CDR1 is SGHVS and CDR2 FNYEAQ. The DNA of the CDR3 is TGTGCCAGCAGCTTAGAGACAGGGGCCTACGAGCAGTACTTC. Translation: CASSLETGAYEQYF. The whole variable domain, filled in from reference TRBV7-6 and TRBJ2-7, reads GAGVSQSPRYKVTKRGQDVALRCDPISGHVSLYWYRQALGQGPEFLTYFNYEAQQDKSGLPNDRFSAERPEGSISTLTIQRTEQRDSAMYRCASSLETGAYEQYFGPGTRLTVT.

This clone appeared once. The junction does not match germline at one end; this may be a read error. The chain employs TRBV7-7 and TRBJ2-3; 12 bases are a match to TRBD2. In germline, CDR1 is SSHAT, CDR2 FNYEAQ (reference sequence). This CDR3 has 16 amino acids. In nucleotides, the CDR3 is TGTGCTAGCAGCTTAGGACTAGCGGGGACCACAGATACGCAGTATTTT. Its translation is CASSLGLAGTTDTQYF.

The DNA for the CDR3 is TGTGCCAGCAGTTCGGGGGGAAACACCGGGGAGCTGTTTTTT. Amino acid sequence: CASSSGGNTGELFF. J is TRBJ2-2 and V is TRBV28, with 7 positions matching TRBD2. The CDR3 has 14 residues. Germline V CDR1 and CDR2: MDHEN, SYDVKM. The trim removed 4 bases at V and 2 bases at J, leaving 1 base unmatched.

The gene calls are TRBV4-1 and TRBJ1-2; 10 bases align to TRBD1. V lost 5 bases, J lost 7 bases, and 16 bases stayed unmatched. The CDR3 sequence is 17 residues long. CDR1 and CDR2 (germline): MGHRA, YSYEKL. The CDR3 DNA reads as TGCGCCAGCAGCGCCGGGACAGGGGCCACCTTAGTACGTGGCTACACCTTC. Protein sequence: CASSAGTGATLVRGYTF.

This clone has just one count. The chain employs TRBV10-3 and TRBJ1-1; D is unclear. CDR3 length: 13 residues. V lost 8 bases to trimming and J lost 1 base, with 11 bases between them. CDR1 and CDR2 from the germline V gene are ENHRY and SYGVKD. CDR3 sequence (DNA): TGTGCCATCGCCCCAAACGGGAACACTGAAGCTTTCTTT. Amino acids: CAIAPNGNTEAFF.

On this clone: One end of the junction is discordant with germline, which a read error may explain. The chain has TRBV4-2 and TRBJ1-2, with TRBD1 matching 7 bases. This CDR3 is built from 16 residues. CDR1 is LGHNA, CDR2 YNFKEQ, per germline. CDR3 sequence: CASSQGAGQLYYGYTF. The CDR3, as DNA: TGTGCCAGCAGCCAAGGGGCGGGACAGCTTTACTACGGCTACACCTTC.

The chain couples TRBV28 to TRBJ2-2; the D gene is possibly TRBD1 (5 bases). V lost 6 bases and J 3 bases, leaving 14 bases between the germline ends. From germline, CDR1 is MDHEN and CDR2 SYDVKM. This CDR3 has 15 residues. In DNA, the CDR3 is TGTGCCAGCAGCCCGGCAGGGTCGGACACCGGGGAGCTGTTTTTT. This translates into CASSPAGSDTGELFF.

The rearrangement links TRBV6-4 to TRBJ2-3, with a weak D call TRBD2 (5 bases). The CDR3 extends over 13 amino acids. The V end lost 3 bases, the J end lost 1 base, and 5 bases lay between the germline ends. CDR1 is MRHNA and CDR2 is SNTAGT in the germline V gene. The CDR3 DNA is TGTGCCAGCAGTGAAGCGGGCACAGATACGCAGTATTTT. This encodes CASSEAGTDTQYF.

The V and J genes are TRBV9 and TRBJ2-7, with 7 nucleotides matching TRBD1. CDR1 and CDR2 from the germline V gene are SGDLS and YYNGEE. J lost 3 bases, V lost 4 bases, and 10 bases had no gene match. The CDR3 loop spans 15 amino acids. CDR3 coding DNA: TGTGCCAGCAGCCCTCACCTTCGGGACAGCTACGAGCAGTACTTC. It yields the protein CASSPHLRDSYEQYF.

CDR3 DNA sequence: TGTGCCAGCTCACCACCCCCAGGGAAGGGTGGCTACACCTTC. The encoded protein is CASSPPPGKGGYTF. The V call is TRBV18, the J call TRBJ1-2, with a tentative D call TRBD1 (5 bases). The CDR3 runs 14 residues. Germline V gene data show CDR1 as KGHSH and CDR2 as LQKENI. V gave up 0 bases and J gave up 7 bases, with 12 bases separating them.

The gene calls are TRBV4-2 and TRBJ1-1; perhaps TRBD1 as D (5 bases). CDR3 size: 14 residues. V lost 4 bases, J lost 4 bases, and 13 bases lay in between. Germline V CDR1 and CDR2: LGHNA, YNFKEQ. The CDR3 DNA reads as TGTGCCAGCAGCCGCCAGGAGGGGAGCACTGAAGCTTTCTTT. It encodes CASSRQEGSTEAFF.

The DNA of the CDR3 is TGTGCTTCCCGGGACTACCCACAAGAGACCCAGTACTTC. It codes for CASRDYPQETQYF. This chain connects TRBV30 to TRBJ2-5; TRBD2 agrees at 7 bases. The CDR3 is 13 amino acids. In germline, CDR1 is GTSNPN, CDR2 SVGIG (reference sequence).

This sequence joins TRBV7-2 and TRBJ2-7; no clear D. CDR3 length equals 13 residues. Trimming left V 0 bases short and J 7 bases short, with 10 bases between. Germline CDR1 and CDR2: SGHTA and FQGNSA. The CDR3 reads CASSLAYRAEQYF. CDR3 nucleotides: TGTGCCAGCAGCTTAGCGTACCGAGCAGAGCAGTACTTC.